The text below deals with one TCR beta chain. HTBI primers from iRepertoire and Arm-PCR of CDR3 regions yielded the TCR beta libraries. MiXCR, applied by TCRdb to the multiplex PCR reads, yields one record per CDR3 protein. The sample consists of a few hundred thousand distinct CDR3 sequences, about 22% of them appearing once. Indicated time point: persistent/refractory GD, antithyroid drugs over 5 years with positive TRAb. PBMC RNA served as the TCR library source. Criteria from the American Thyroid Association guidelines were applied to diagnose Graves' disease. V lost 10 bases to trimming and J lost 0 bases; unmatched junction nucleotides: 11. The germline V gene encodes CDR1 MNHEY and CDR2 SMNVEV (reference sequence). This CDR3 has 15 amino acids. This record belongs to a study of regulatory T cells in long-lasting Graves disease.

The chain couples TRBV27 to TRBJ1-2, with 7 bases fitting TRBD1. The receptor was derived from a female donor with Graves disease. The material was peripheral blood mononuclear cells (PBMCs), obtained when the disease was refractory, from a patient treated with antithyroid drugs. CDR3 coding DNA: TGTGCCACCAGCGTGAGGGGGCTCACTAACTATGGCTACACCTTC. It specifies CATSVRGLTNYGYTF.